The present T cell receptor (beta chain) was sequenced within a study of regulatory dendritic cells for organ transplantation. TCRdb keeps only in-frame clones here, not all; method: immunoSEQ multiplex PCR. Among some 12,000 clones listed, roughly 64% were seen once. As for this clone: Antigen specificity is unknown.

CFSE-labeled sorted T cells met regulatory or mature dendritic cells for around 5 days. This receptor was taken from a human donor in good health. Sequenced input: naive CD8+ T cells from blood cultured with dendritic cells. Subset meaning: CD45RA+ naive T cells.

CDR3 sequence (DNA): TGCGCCAGCAGCCCGAGCGGGTGGGAAGAGACCCAGTACTTC. Translated: CASSPSGWEETQYF. The chain has TRBV5-1 and TRBJ2-5; maybe TRBD2 (6 bases). The CDR3 is 14 residues long. Trimming took off 4 bases at V and 3 bases at J, with 13 bases between the two ends. Per the germline V gene, CDR1 is SGHRS and CDR2 is YFSETQ.